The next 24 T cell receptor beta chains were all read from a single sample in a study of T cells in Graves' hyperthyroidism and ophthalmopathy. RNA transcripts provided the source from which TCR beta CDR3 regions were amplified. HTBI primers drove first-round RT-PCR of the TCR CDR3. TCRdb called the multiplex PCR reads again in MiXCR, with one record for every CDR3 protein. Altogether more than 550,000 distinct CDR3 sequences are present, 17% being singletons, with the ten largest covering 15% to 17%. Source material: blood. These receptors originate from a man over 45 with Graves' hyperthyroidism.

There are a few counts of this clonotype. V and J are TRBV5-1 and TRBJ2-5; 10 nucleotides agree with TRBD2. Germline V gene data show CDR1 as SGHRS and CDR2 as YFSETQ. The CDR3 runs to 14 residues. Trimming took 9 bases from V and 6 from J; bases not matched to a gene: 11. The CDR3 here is CATTLAGAGKTQYF. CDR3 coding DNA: TGCGCCACCACCCTAGCGGGAGCGGGCAAGACCCAGTACTTC.

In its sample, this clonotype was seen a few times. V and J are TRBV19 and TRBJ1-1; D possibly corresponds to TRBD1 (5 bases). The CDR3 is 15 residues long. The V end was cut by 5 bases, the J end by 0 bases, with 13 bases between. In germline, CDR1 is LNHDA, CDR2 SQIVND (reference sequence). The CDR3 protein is CASSPWTQVNTEAFF. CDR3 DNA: TGTGCCAGTAGTCCTTGGACACAGGTGAACACTGAAGCTTTCTTT.

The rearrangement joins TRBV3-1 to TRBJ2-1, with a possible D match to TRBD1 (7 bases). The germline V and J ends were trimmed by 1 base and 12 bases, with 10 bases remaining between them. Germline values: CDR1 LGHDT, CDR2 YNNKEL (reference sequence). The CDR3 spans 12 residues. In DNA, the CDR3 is TGTGCCAGCAGCCAAGGACAGGGAGGGCAGTTCTTC. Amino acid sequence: CASSQGQGGQFF.

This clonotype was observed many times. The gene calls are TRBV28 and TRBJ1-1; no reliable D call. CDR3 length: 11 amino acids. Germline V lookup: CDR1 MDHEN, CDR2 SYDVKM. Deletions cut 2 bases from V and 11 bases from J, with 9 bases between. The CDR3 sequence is CASSLKPRAFF. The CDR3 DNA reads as TGTGCCAGCAGTTTAAAGCCTCGTGCTTTCTTT. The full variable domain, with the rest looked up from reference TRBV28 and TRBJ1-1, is DVKVTQSSRYLVKRTGEKVFLECVQDMDHENMFWYRQDPGLGLRLIYFSYDVKMKEKGDIPEGYSVSREKKERFSLILESASTNQTSMYLCASSLKPRAFFGQGTRLTVV.

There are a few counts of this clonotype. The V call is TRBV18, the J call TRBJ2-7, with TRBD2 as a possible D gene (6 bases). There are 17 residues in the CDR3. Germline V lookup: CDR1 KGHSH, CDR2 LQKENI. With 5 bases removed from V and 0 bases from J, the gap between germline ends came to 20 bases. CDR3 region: CASSTSDAGSSSYEQYF. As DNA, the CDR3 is TGTGCCAGCTCAACCTCGGATGCGGGATCTAGCTCCTACGAGCAGTACTTC.

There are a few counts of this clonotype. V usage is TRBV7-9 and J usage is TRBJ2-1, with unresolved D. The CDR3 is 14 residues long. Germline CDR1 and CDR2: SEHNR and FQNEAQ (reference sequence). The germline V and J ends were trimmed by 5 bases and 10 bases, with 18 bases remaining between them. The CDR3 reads CASSAHADSGEQFF. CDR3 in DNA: TGTGCCAGCAGCGCCCACGCGGATTCGGGCGAGCAGTTCTTC.

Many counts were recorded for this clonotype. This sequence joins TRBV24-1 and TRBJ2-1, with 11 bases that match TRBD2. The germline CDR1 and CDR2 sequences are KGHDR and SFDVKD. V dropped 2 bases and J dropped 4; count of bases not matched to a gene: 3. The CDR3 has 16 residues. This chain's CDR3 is CATSDWTSGQYNEQFF. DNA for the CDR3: TGTGCCACCAGTGATTGGACTAGCGGGCAATACAATGAGCAGTTCTTC.

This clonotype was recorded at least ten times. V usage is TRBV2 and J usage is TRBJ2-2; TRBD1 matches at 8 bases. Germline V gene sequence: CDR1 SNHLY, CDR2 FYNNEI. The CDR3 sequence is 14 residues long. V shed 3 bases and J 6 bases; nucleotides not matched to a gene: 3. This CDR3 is CASSEDRAAGELFF. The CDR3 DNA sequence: TGTGCCAGCAGTGAGGACAGGGCGGCCGGGGAGCTGTTTTTT.

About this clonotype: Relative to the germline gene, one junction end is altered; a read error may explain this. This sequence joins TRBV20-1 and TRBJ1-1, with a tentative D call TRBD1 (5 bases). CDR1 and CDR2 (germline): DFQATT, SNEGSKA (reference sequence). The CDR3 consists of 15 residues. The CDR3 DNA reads TGCAGTGCTAGAGATAGGGGCCAGCGGCACACTGAAACTTTCTTT. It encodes CSARDRGQRHTETFF.

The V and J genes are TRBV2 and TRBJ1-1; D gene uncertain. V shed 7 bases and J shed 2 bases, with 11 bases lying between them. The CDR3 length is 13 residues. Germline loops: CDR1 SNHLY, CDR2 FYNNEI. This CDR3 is CASTPVANTEAFF. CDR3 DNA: TGTGCCAGCACCCCAGTTGCAAACACTGAAGCTTTCTTT.

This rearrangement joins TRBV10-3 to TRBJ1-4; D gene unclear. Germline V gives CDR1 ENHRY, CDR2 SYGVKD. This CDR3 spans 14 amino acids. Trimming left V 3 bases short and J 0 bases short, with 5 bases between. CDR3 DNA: TGTGCCATCAGTGAACGAGCAACTAATGAAAAACTGTTTTTT. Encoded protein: CAISERATNEKLFF.

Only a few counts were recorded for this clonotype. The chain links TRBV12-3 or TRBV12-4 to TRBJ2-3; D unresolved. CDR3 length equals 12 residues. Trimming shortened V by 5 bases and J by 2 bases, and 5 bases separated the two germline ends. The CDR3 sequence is CASSRFTDTQYF. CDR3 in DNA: TGTGCCAGCAGTCGATTCACAGATACGCAGTATTTT.

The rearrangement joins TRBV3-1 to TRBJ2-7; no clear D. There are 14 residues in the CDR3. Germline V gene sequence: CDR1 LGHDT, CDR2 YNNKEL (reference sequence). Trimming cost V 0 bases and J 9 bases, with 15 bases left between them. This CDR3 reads CASSQDLGGRGQYF. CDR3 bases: TGTGCCAGCAGCCAAGATCTTGGTGGAAGAGGGCAGTACTTC.

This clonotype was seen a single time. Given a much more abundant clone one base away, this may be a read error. The CDR3 sequence: CASSHYPGAETQYF. The DNA of the CDR3 is TGTGCCAGCAGCCACTACCCCGGAGCAGAGACCCAGTACTTC. This sequence joins TRBV3-1 and TRBJ2-5, with no clear D. CDR3 length: 14 residues. The V gene's germline CDR1 is LGHDT and CDR2 YNNKEL (reference sequence). V dropped 3 bases and J dropped 4 bases, with 12 bases sitting between them.

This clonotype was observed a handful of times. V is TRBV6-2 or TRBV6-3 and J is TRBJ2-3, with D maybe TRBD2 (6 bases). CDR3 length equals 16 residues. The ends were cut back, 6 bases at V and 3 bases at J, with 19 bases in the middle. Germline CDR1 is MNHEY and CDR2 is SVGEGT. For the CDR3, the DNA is TGTGCCAGCAGCTACCAAGGAGGGGTAGGGACAGATACGCAGTATTTT. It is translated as CASSYQGGVGTDTQYF.

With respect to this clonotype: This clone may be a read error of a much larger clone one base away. CDR3 protein: CASSQDFGGGQEAQYF. The CDR3, as DNA: TGTGCCAGCAGCCAAGATTTTGGGGGAGGACAAGAGGCCCAGTACTTC. The chain has TRBV3-1 and TRBJ2-5; a possible D gene is TRBD2 (6 bases). This CDR3 comprises 16 residues. The germline V gene has CDR1 LGHDT and CDR2 YNNKEL (reference sequence).

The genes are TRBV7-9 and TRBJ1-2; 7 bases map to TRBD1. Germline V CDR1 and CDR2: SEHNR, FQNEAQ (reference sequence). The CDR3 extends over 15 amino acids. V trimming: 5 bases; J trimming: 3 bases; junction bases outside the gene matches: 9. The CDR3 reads CASSVGTEEHYGYTF. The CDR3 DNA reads TGTGCCAGCAGCGTGGGGACAGAGGAACACTATGGCTACACCTTC.

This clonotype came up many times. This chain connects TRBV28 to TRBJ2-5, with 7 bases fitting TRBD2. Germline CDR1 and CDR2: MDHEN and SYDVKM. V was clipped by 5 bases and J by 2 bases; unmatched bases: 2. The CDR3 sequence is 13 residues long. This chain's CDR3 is CASSTAGQETQYF. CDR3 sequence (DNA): TGTGCCAGCAGTACAGCGGGACAAGAGACCCAGTACTTC. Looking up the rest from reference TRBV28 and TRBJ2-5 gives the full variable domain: DVKVTQSSRYLVKRTGEKVFLECVQDMDHENMFWYRQDPGLGLRLIYFSYDVKMKEKGDIPEGYSVSREKKERFSLILESASTNQTSMYLCASSTAGQETQYFGPGTRLLVL.

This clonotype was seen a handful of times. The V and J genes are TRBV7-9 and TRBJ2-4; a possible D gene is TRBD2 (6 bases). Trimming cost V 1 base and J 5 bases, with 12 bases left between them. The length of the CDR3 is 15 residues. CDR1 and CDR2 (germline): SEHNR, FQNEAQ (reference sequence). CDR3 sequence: CASSLDLGTENIQYF. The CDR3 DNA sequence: TGTGCCAGCAGCTTAGATCTCGGGACTGAAAACATTCAGTACTTC.

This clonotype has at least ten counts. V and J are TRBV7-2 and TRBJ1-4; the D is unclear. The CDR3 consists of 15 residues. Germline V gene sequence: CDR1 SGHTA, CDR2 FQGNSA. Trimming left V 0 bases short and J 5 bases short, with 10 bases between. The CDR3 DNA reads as TGTGCCAGCAGCTTAGCGAAACAGCAGAATGAAAAACTGTTTTTT. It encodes CASSLAKQQNEKLFF.

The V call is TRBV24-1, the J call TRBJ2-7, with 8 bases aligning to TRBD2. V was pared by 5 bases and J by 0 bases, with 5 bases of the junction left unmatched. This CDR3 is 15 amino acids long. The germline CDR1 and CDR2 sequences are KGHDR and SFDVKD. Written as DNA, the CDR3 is TGTGCCACCAGTGTTCAAGCGGGAGTCTCCTACGAGCAGTACTTC. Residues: CATSVQAGVSYEQYF.

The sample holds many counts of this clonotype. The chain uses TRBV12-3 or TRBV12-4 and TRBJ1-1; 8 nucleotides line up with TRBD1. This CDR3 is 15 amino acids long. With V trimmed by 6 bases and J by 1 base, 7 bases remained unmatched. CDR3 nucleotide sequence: TGTGCCAGCAGAAAAACGGGACAGGAGAACACTGAAGCTTTCTTT. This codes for CASRKTGQENTEAFF.

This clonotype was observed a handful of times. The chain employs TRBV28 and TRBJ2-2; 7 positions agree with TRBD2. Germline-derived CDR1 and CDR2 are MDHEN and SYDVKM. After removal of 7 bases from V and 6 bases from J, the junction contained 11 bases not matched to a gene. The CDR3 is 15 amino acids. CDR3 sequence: CASIGLSGKAGELFF. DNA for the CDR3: TGTGCCAGCATAGGGTTGAGCGGGAAGGCCGGGGAGCTGTTTTTT.

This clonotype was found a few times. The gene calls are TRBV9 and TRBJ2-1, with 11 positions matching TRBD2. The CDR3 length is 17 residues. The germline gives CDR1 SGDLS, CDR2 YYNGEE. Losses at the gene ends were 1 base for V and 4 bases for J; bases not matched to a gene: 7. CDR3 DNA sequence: TGTGCCAGCAGCGTATACTCTAGCGGGAGGATTTACAATGAGCAGTTCTTC. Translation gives CASSVYSSGRIYNEQFF. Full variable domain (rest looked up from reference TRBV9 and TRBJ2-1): DSGVTQTPKHLITATGQRVTLRCSPRSGDLSVYWYQQSLDQGLQFLIQYYNGEERAKGNILERFSAQQFPDLHSELNLSSLELGDSALYFCASSVYSSGRIYNEQFFGPGTRLTVL.